This T cell receptor beta chain was sequenced in a study of blood T cell repertoires in COVID-19. The CDR3 totals 17 residues. V lost 4 bases to trimming and J lost 8 bases; unmatched junction nucleotides: 13. Germline V CDR1 and CDR2: SNHLY, FYNNEI. TCRdb keeps only in-frame clones here, not all; method: immunoSEQ multiplex PCR. The sample contains some 130,000 clones, under 95% of which appear only once. The receptor was isolated from a man aged 50 to 60 with active COVID-19. V gene TRBV2 combines with J gene TRBJ2-1; 11 bases align to TRBD2. The material sequenced was peripheral blood. CDR3 coding DNA: TGTGCCAGCAGTGTTTGGGATAGCGGGGGGGCCGTGGATGAGCAGTTCTTC. Translating gives CASSVWDSGGAVDEQFF.